The present entry profiles one T cell receptor (beta chain) with its context. The antigen remains undetermined. The time point denotes: cycle 4 day 1 (C4D1), after less than 7 weeks of nivolumab. Patients all relapsed after autologous stem cell transplantation, and there was variation in brentuximab vedotin exposure. Some clones are missing from TCRdb's copy, which holds only in-frame ones; the method was immunoSEQ multiplex PCR. The sample shows 75,000 to 100,000 clones, about 93% of them seen only once. These data are taken from a study of PD-1 blockade in classical Hodgkin lymphoma. Study conclusions and caveats: Before treatment, TCR diversity in newly diagnosed patients was reportedly lower than in healthy donors.

The CDR3 has 12 residues. CDR1 and CDR2 (germline): LNHDA, SQIVND (reference sequence). The V end was cut by 4 bases, the J end by 2 bases, with 6 bases between. Sequencing was performed on peripheral blood mononuclear cells (PBMCs), taken before the fourth cycle of nivolumab. This sequence was found in a human donor with classical Hodgkin lymphoma. The V gene is TRBV19, the J gene TRBJ2-7; unclear D gene. CDR3 nucleotides: TGTGCCAGTAGTACCTCCCCCTACGAGCAGTACTTC. Protein: CASSTSPYEQYF.